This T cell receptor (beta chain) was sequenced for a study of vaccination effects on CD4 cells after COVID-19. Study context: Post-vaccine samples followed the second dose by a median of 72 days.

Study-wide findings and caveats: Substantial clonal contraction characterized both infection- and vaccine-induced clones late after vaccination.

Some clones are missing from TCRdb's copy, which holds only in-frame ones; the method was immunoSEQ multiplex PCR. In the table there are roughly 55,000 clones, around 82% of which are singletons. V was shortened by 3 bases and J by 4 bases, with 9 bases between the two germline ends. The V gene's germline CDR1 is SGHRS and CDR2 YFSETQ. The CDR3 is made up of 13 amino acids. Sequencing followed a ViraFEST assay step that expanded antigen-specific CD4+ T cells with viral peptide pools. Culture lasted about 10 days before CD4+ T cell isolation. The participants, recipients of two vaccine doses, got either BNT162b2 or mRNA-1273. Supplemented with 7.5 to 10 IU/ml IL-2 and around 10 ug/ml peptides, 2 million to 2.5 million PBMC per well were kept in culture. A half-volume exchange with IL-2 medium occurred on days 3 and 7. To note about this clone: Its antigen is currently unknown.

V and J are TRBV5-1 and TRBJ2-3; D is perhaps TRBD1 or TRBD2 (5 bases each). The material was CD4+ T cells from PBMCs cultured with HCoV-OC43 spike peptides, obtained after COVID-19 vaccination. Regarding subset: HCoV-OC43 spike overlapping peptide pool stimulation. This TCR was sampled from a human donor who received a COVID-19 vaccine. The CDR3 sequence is CASSWDRADTQYF. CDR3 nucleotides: TGCGCCAGCAGCTGGGACCGGGCAGATACGCAGTATTTT.